This T cell receptor beta chain is drawn from a study of blood T cell repertoires in COVID-19. About the research overall: Italy, Spain and the United States were the sources of the convalescent and acute COVID-19 samples. PBMCs, B-cell-depleted T cells, or T cells were the source of the cDNA or gDNA that made up the material.

The authors' processing: From reference gene primer amplification, estimates of nucleated cell counts were derived. The data were produced by immunoSEQ multiplex PCR, yet TCRdb's version contains in-frame clones alone and is incomplete. V and J calls and clone size are those listed in that table; D and trimming were worked out from the DNA. The sample comprises roughly 18,000 clones, 80% of which are singletons, and roughly 11% rests with the top ten. V was clipped by 4 bases and J by 2 bases, with 9 bases between them. CDR3 size: 12 residues. CDR1 is SQVTM, CDR2 ANQGSEA, per germline. The sample taken for sequencing was peripheral blood. The receptor was isolated from an elderly man with acute or convalescent COVID-19. The gene calls are TRBV29-1 and TRBJ2-7, with D possibly TRBD2 on 7 matching bases. Written as DNA, the CDR3 is TGCAGCGTTGGGGGGGGGCCCTACGAGCAGTACTTC. Translating it yields CSVGGGPYEQYF.